The following is a T cell receptor beta chain sequence with its context. The entry originates in a study of shared clonotypes between healthy human individuals. Sequencing was performed with immunoSEQ multiplex PCR; in TCRdb, only in-frame clones are kept and a portion is missing. Of under 2,500,000 clones listed, nearly 97% are singletons. The germline V and J ends were trimmed by 0 bases and 4 bases, with 9 bases remaining between them. The CDR3 has 14 amino acids. Germline CDR1 and CDR2: LGHNA and YNFKEQ. The sample consisted of naive CD4+ T cells sorted from blood. Noted subset: CD45RA+ positively selected. The TCR originated in a man aged 18 to 30 in good health. V is TRBV4-2 and J is TRBJ1-2, with D unclear. CDR3 sequence: CASSQDGGAYGYTF. The CDR3 nucleotides are TGTGCCAGCAGCCAAGACGGTGGCGCCTATGGCTACACCTTC.